The 7 T cell receptor beta chains below were found in one sample sequenced in a study of T cells in localized non-small cell lung cancer. Profiled with immunoSEQ multiplex PCR; TCRdb holds only in-frame clones, not every one. The sample lists more than 25,000 clones, approximately 90% occurring once. This specimen consisted of peripheral blood, obtained before any cancer treatment. All receptors derive from a woman aged 35-75 years with stage I lung adenocarcinoma.

The chain links TRBV2 to TRBJ1-5; TRBD1 matches 9 bases. This CDR3 region has 14 residues. Germline V lookup: CDR1 SNHLY, CDR2 FYNNEI. The V gene end was trimmed by 6 bases and the J gene end by 6 bases; junction bases not matched to a gene: 6. CDR3: CASRVTGGGQPQHF. The DNA of the CDR3 is TGTGCCAGCAGGGTAACAGGGGGCGGTCAGCCCCAGCATTTT.

J is TRBJ2-1 and V is TRBV28; D is ambiguous. Germline values: CDR1 MDHEN, CDR2 SYDVKM. The CDR3 contains 11 residues. Trimming stripped 4 bases from V and 3 bases from J, with 1 base between. The CDR3 nucleotides are TGTGCCAGCAGTTACTACAATGAGCAGTTCTTC. Translation gives CASSYYNEQFF.

This clone was recorded only once. The gene calls are TRBV9 and TRBJ2-1, with 8 bases identical to TRBD2. The CDR3 has 14 residues. Germline loops: CDR1 SGDLS, CDR2 YYNGEE. Trimming took 2 bases from V and 7 from J; bases not matched to a gene: 5. In nucleotides, the CDR3 is TGTGCCAGCAGCGTTTCCGGGACTAGGAATGAGCAGTTCTTC. This encodes CASSVSGTRNEQFF.

This sequence joins TRBV7-3 and TRBJ1-2, with D tentatively TRBD1 (5 bases). Germline V gene data show CDR1 as SGHTA and CDR2 as FQGTGA. V was cut by 6 bases and J by 1 base, with 15 bases left in between. The CDR3 length is 15 residues. CDR3: CASRPGVRDNYGYTF. CDR3 bases: TGTGCCAGCAGGCCGGGGGTCAGGGATAACTATGGCTACACCTTC.

As regards this clone: At one of its ends the junction is not consistent with the germline gene, which may arise from a read error. This chain links TRBV7-7 with TRBJ2-2, with a tentative D call TRBD2 (6 bases). The V gene's germline CDR1 is SSHAT and CDR2 FNYEAQ (reference sequence). CDR3 length equals 13 residues. CDR3 amino acids: CASSLGGTGELFF. CDR3 bases: TGTGCTAGCAGCTTGGGGGGAACCGGGGAGCTGTTTTTT.

Comments on this clone: Other DNA sequences within the sample encode an identical CDR3. The rearrangement links TRBV7-2 to TRBJ1-5, with 7 bases fitting TRBD1. Germline V gene lookup returns CDR1 SGHTA and CDR2 FQGNSA. The V gene end was trimmed by 6 bases and the J gene end by 4 bases; junction bases not matched to a gene: 9. This CDR3 contains 15 residues. Written as DNA, the CDR3 is TGTGCCAGCAGTCTCGACAGGGATGTTAATCAGCCCCAGCATTTT. Amino acid sequence: CASSLDRDVNQPQHF.

The chain couples TRBV7-9 to TRBJ2-5; TRBD1 might be the D (5 bases). V shed 1 base and J shed 1 base, with 7 bases lying between them. Looked up from germline, CDR1 is SEHNR and CDR2 is FQNEAQ (reference sequence). The CDR3 spans 14 residues. The CDR3 bases are TGTGCCAGCAGCTTAGATACAGGCCAAGAGACCCAGTACTTC. This codes for CASSLDTGQETQYF.